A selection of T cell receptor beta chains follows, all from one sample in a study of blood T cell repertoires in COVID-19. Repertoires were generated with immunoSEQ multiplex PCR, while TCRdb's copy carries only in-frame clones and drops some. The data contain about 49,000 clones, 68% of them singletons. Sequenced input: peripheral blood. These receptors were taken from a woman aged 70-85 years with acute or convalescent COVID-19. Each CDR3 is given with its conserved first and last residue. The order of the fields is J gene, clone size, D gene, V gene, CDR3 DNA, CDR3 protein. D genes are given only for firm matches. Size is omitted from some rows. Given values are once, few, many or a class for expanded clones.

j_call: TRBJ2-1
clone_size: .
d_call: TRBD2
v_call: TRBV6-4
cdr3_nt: TGTGCCAGCAGTGACTCGACTAGCGGGGTGAACAATGAGCAGTTCTTC
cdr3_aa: CASSDSTSGVNNEQFF

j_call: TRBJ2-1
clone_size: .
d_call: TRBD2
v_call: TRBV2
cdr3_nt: TGTGCCAACAAAGGGACTAGCGGAAACAATGAGCAGTTCTTC
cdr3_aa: CANKGTSGNNEQFF

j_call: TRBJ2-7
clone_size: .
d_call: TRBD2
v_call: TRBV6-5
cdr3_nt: TGTGCCAGCAGACCGGGACTAGCGGGGGCTGGCGAGCAGTACTTC
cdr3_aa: CASRPGLAGAGEQYF

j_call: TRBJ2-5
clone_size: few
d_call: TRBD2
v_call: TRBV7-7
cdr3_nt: TGTGCTAGCAGCTTGACTAGCGGGGGGGCAGAGACCCAGTACTTC
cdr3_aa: CASSLTSGGAETQYF

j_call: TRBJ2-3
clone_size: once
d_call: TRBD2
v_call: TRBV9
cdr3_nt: TGTGCCAGCAGCGTAGTCCCTAGCGGGGTCTTTGATACGCAGTATTTT
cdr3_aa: CASSVVPSGVFDTQYF

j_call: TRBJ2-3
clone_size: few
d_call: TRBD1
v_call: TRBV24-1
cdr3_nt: TGTGCCACCAGTGGCACGACAGGGGGCGGATCAGATACGCAGTATTTT
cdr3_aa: CATSGTTGGGSDTQYF

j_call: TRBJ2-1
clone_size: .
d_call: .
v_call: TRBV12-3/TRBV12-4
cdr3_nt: TGTGCCAGCGGACAGCCCACCTACAATGAGCAGTTCTTC
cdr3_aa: CASGQPTYNEQFF

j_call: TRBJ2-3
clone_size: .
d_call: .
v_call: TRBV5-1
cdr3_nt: TGCGCCAGCAGCTTGAGGGAGGGACAACACAGCACAGATACGCAGTATTTT
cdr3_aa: CASSLREGQHSTDTQYF

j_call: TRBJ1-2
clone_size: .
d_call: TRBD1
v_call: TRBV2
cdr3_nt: TGTGCCATCATGACAGGGATAGGTGATGGCTACACCTTC
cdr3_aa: CAIMTGIGDGYTF

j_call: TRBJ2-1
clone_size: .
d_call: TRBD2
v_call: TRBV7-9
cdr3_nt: TGTGCCAGCAGCCCCCCGGGGGAGCGGGGGTGGAATGAGCAGTTCTTC
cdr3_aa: CASSPPGERGWNEQFF

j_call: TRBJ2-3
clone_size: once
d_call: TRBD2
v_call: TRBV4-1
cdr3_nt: TGCGCCAGCAGCCAACCCCGGACGGGGGGGGCAGGCACAGATACGCAGTATTTT
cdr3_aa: CASSQPRTGGAGTDTQYF

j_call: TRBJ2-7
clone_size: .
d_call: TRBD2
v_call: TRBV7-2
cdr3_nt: TGTGCCAGCAGCCAACTAGCGGGGAGGGGCGAGCAGTACTTC
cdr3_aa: CASSQLAGRGEQYF

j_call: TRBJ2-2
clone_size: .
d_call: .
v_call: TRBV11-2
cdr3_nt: TGTGCCAGCAGCTTACGATCGGGCAGGGCCGGGCCCGGGGAGCTGTTTTTT
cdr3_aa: CASSLRSGRAGPGELFF

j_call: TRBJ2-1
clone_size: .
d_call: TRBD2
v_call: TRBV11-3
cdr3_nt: TGTGCCAGCAGCCCCAGCTTTAGCGGGGGGGGATACAATGAGCAGTTCTTC
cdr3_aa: CASSPSFSGGGYNEQFF

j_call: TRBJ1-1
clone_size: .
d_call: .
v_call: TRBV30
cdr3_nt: TGTGCCTGGAGTAGGGGAGGGAACACTGAAGCTTTCTTT
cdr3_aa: CAWSRGGNTEAFF

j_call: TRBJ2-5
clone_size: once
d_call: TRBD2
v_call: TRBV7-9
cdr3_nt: TGTGCCAGCAGCCGGACTAGCGGGGGGACCTATCCCCGGGAGACCCAGTACTTC
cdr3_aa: CASSRTSGGTYPRETQYF

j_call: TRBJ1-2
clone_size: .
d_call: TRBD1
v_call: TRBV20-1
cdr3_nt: TGCAGTGCTAGTGTGAGGGACAGGCCCAGAAACTATGGCTACACCTTC
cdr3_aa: CSASVRDRPRNYGYTF

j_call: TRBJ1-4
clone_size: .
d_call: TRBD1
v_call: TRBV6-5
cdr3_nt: TGTGCCAGCAGTTACCCGAGGACAGGGGAGAATGAAAAACTGTTTTTT
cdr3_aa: CASSYPRTGENEKLFF

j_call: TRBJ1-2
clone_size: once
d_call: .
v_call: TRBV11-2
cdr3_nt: TGTGCCAGCAGCTTAGATTGGGCAGTTAGGGGCTATGGCTACACCTTC
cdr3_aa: CASSLDWAVRGYGYTF

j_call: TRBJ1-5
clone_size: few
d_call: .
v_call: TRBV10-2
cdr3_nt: TGCGCCAGCAGTGAGAACGGGGGCAATCAGCCCCAGCATTTT
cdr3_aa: CASSENGGNQPQHF

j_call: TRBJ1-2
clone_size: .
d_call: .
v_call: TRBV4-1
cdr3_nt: TGCGCCAGCAGCCAAGATATGGCGGGGGATACGTTCTATGGCTACACCTTC
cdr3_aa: CASSQDMAGDTFYGYTF

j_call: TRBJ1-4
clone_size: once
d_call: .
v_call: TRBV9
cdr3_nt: TGTGCCAGCAGCGCACAGGGATCTAATGAAAAACTGTTTTTT
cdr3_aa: CASSAQGSNEKLFF

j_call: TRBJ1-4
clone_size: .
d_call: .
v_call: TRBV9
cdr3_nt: TGTGCCAGCAGCGCCAACGACAGGGAAAAACTGTTTTTT
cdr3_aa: CASSANDREKLFF

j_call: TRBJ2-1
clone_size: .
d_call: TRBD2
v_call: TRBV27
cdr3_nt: TGTGCCAGCAACCCGGGACTAGCGGGAAGTAGTGAGCAGTTCTTC
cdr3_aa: CASNPGLAGSSEQFF

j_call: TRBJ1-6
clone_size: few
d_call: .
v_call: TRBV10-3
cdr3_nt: TGTGCCATCAGTACGTACAATAATTCACCCCTCCACTTT
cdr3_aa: CAISTYNNSPLHF

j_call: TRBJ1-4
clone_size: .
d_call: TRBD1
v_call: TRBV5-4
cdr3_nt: TGTGCCAGCAGCCCAGGGGGTGCGGCCAATGAAAAACTGTTTTTT
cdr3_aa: CASSPGGAANEKLFF

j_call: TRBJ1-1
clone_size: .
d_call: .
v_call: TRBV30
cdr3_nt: TGTGCCTGGAGTGTACTTCGGGAAGCTTTCTTT
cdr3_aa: CAWSVLREAFF

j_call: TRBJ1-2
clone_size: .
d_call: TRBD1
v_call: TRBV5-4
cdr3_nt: TGTGCCAGCAGCTTGGCCGGACAGGGGGGCTCCTATGGCTACACCTTC
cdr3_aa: CASSLAGQGGSYGYTF

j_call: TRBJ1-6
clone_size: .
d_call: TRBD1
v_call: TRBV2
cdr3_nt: TGTGCCAGCAGCGCGGGACAGCTTCATTCACCCCTCCACTTT
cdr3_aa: CASSAGQLHSPLHF

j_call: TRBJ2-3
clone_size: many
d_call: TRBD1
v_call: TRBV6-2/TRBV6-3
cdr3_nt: TGTGCCAGCAGCTGGACAGGTGGGGCAGATACGCAGTATTTT
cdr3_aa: CASSWTGGADTQYF

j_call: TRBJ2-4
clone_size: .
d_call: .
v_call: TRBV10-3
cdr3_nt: TGTGCCATCAGTGCTAAGGACTTAGCACTGGAAAACATTCAGTACTTC
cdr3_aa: CAISAKDLALENIQYF

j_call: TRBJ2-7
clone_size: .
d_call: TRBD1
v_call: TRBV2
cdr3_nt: TGTGCCAGCAGAGAACAGGGGGCAGTTTACGAGCAGTACTTC
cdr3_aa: CASREQGAVYEQYF

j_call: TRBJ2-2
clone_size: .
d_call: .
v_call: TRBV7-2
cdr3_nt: TGTGCCAGCAGCTTAGACCCGGGCAGGGCAAACACCGGGGAGCTGTTTTTT
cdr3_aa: CASSLDPGRANTGELFF

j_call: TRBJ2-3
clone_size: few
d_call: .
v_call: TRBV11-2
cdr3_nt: TGTGCCAGCAGCTCCGGTCGTAGCTCAGGGGGGAGGACAGATACGCAGTATTTT
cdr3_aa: CASSSGRSSGGRTDTQYF

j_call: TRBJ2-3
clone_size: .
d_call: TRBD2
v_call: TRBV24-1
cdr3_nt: TGTGCCACCAGTGATTTCGGAGTTAGCGGGGGGTTGGGGGATACGCAGTATTTT
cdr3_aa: CATSDFGVSGGLGDTQYF

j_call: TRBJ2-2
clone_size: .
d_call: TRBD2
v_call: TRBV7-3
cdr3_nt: TGTGCCAGCAGCTCCACTAGCGGGGGGGCGATGGAGGAGCTGTTTTTT
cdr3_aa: CASSSTSGGAMEELFF

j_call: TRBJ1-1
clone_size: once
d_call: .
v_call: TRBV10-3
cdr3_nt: TGTGCCAGTCGATGGGAGAGTACTGAAGCTTTCTTT
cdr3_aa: CASRWESTEAFF

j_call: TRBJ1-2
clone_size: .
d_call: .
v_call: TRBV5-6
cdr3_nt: TGTGCCAGCAGCTTCATAGGGGACTATGGCTACACCTTC
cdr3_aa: CASSFIGDYGYTF

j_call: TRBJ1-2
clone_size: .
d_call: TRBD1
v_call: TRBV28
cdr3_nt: TGTGCCAGCAGGGACGACAGGGCCCCATATGGCTACACCTTC
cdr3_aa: CASRDDRAPYGYTF

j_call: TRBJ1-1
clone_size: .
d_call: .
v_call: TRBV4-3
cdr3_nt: TGCGCCAGCAGCCAGGATACAGGGAGGAACACTGAAGCTTTCTTT
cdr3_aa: CASSQDTGRNTEAFF

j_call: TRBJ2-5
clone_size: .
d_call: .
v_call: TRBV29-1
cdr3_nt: TGCAGCGTTGCTTCAGGGGTAGAGACCCAGTACTTC
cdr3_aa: CSVASGVETQYF